This T cell receptor (beta chain) originates from a study of cytomegalovirus exposure and HLA in healthy donors (dated by TCRdb to 2015 to 2018). Broadly, across the study: According to an earlier analysis of a few hundred of the donors, 150 million to 200 million T cells yielded over 100 million unique TCR beta sequences and about 300 Gb of sequence data. In a later genetic analysis, genome-wide SNP genotypes for about three fifths of the 666 donors were used, and that subset was treated as a discovery cohort. Of the roughly 400 genotyped donors, 81% were placed in the genetic ancestry cluster associated with self-reported Caucasian donors. Because of strong linkage in the cohort, roughly five DR-DQ haplotypes were treated as single units for association and clustering. A separate validation cohort of roughly 130 different subjects was used in addition to the 666-subject first cohort. Typing coverage varied by locus: roughly 620-640 donors for A, B, C, DRB1 and DQB1; approximately 560 for DQA1; some 610 for DPA1; some 470 for DPB1. Rather than drawing on any new phenotypic data, the later analysis identified candidate immune exposures from TCR beta sequences and the way those sequences occurred across donors. On average, around 200,000 unique TCR beta nucleotide sequences were sequenced per donor among about 400 genotyped donors of the cohort, with 15% to 20% of those sequences being non-productive. All discovery cohort repertoires had been generated on a single sequencing platform. The study was designed to test whether signatures of past pathogen exposure could be identified by cataloging public T cell receptors. The study combined high-throughput TCR immunosequencing, statistical association of individual TCRs with disease status, and machine learning to predict cytomegalovirus infection status. The T cell repertoires of 550 to 850 subjects were profiled by immunosequencing and related to cytomegalovirus serostatus. To decide whether each TCR beta V gene segment behaved as functional or pseudogenic, an earlier analysis of some 600 of the donors relied on high-throughput TCR beta sequencing. Both class I and class II loci were covered by HLA typing, at four-digit resolution. Donor age, sex, ethnicity and CMV serostatus were collected together with the repertoire data. An early release covering approximately 600 HLA-typed donors comprised 250 to 350 gigabases of sequencing data and 65 million to 100 million unique TCR sequences. A later analysis re-examined previously published TCR beta repertoires from about 700 donors and added high-resolution HLA genotyping to investigate patterns of TCR occurrence.

The cohort comprised fewer than 750 healthy bone marrow donors. All cohort members were sampled while nominally healthy, although unrecorded immune exposures were likely present. The donor tested CMV seronegative and was one of the 352 seronegative cohort members. A peripheral blood sample was collected from each donor, and TCR beta sequencing was performed on peripheral blood mononuclear cells. Genomic DNA was extracted from the blood cell samples with the Qiagen DNeasy Blood Extraction Kit. The library was made by the immunoSEQ multiplex PCR assay. A mixture of 60 forward primers for TCR Vbeta segments and 13 reverse primers for TCR Jbeta segments was used in the multiplex PCR. The CDR3 region of rearranged TCR beta genes was amplified from genomic DNA with a multiplex PCR assay. Amplified TCR beta libraries were sequenced as 87-base-pair reads on the Illumina HiSeq System. As for the authors' bioinformatics: Across the 666 repertoires, a later analysis counted roughly 77 million unique TCR beta chains, around 11 million of which were shared by at least two donors. Raw reads were error-corrected and collapsed into unique sequences with a nearest-neighbor algorithm that merged closely related sequences to remove PCR and sequencing errors. V, D and J gene segments were assigned by aligning CDR3 sequences to IMGT reference sequences. Each retained sequence needed at least a six-nucleotide match to both a V gene segment and a J gene segment. A rearrangement was called productive if the CDR3 had no stop codons and remained in frame with V and J, and every other rearrangement was called non-productive. CDR3 was defined by IMGT convention, running from the second conserved V-encoded cysteine to the conserved J-encoded phenylalanine. In an earlier analysis of 500 to 650 of the donors, sequences lacking an unambiguous match to a single V gene segment were excluded. In an earlier analysis of 587 of the donors, a V segment was called functional when productive rearrangements were above 56.7%, and segregating when the standard deviation between donors exceeded 5%. A statistical classification framework was built to diagnose cytomegalovirus status from the catalog of TCR beta chain sequences. A later analysis assigned V and J genes by comparing TCR nucleotide sequences with IMGT/GENE-DB human TR gene sequences. The TCRdist pipeline was used in a later analysis to assign CDR3 sequences and most-parsimonious VDJ recombination scenarios. In a later analysis, each TCR beta chain was defined by its CDR3 amino acid sequence together with its V-gene family, and reads without a unique V-gene family were excluded. A later analysis removed 592 highly shared, low-generation-probability nucleotide sequences to deal with suspected cross-contamination and a sequencing artifact. A later analysis calculated a clonal expansion index for each public chain from normalized within-repertoire ranks of inferred template counts. In a later analysis, generation probabilities were computed using a VDJ recombination model fitted to out-of-frame rearrangements, and the results were checked against IGoR. Hypergeometric tests were used in a later analysis to score TCR-TCR, TCR-HLA and TCR-CMV co-occurrence, with a repertoire-size bias correction applied to the TCR pairs. In a later analysis, false discovery rates were estimated by permuting HLA or CMV assignments 20 times. In a later analysis, co-occurring TCRs were grouped with DBSCAN, and TCRdist sequence similarity was added when clustering was performed within HLA-allele-positive subsets. Repertoires with fewer than 30,000 or more than 120,000 public chains, plus five repertoires with anomalous nucleotide sharing, were excluded from co-occurrence clustering. The source is immuneACCESS, and TCRdb retained only in-frame sequences with V and J called. Part of the clones is not carried over; for the studies checked, unresolved V genes explain less than half of this, and the remainder is unexplained. That table gives V, J and clone size, and the DNA gave D and trimming. This sample has 210,000 or so clones in its table, and around 76% of those were observed once. The ten largest clones take up 0.6% to 0.7% of the sample.

Details on this clone: The clone's antigen remains unknown. The input lacks base qualities; no much larger clone sits a single base away.

Broader findings and caveats from the paper: A later analysis associated about 16,000 TCR beta sequences with specific HLA alleles at a false discovery rate of 0.05. Because some donors lacked HLA typing at each locus, the association tests relied only on the typed subset. A further reported finding was that TCR beta sequences accurately predicted the HLA-A and HLA-B alleles for most subjects in the first cohort. Linkage disequilibrium might explain the correlated functional status among segregating V segments, but an unknown experimental factor could not be excluded. A later genetic analysis associated a missense DCLRE1C variant with V-gene and J-gene trimming of TCR beta chains, and an independent cohort replicated the association. In the study, roughly 160 TCR beta chains were listed as associated with cytomegalovirus. In this cohort, only TCR beta chains were sequenced, and detectable features were limited by the absence of alpha or paired-chain data. According to a later analysis, TCR association rates differed among HLA loci, with DRB1 alleles showing the most associated TCRs and HLA-C alleles showing the fewest. A later analysis found that most CMV-associated TCR beta chains appeared HLA-restricted, with HLA associations seemingly driven largely by CMV exposure. CMV serostatus was the only immune exposure information available for the cohort. In a later genetic analysis, fewer N-insertions in productive TCRs were reported among donors in an Asian-associated ancestry cluster than the approximately 710-donor mean. Cytomegalovirus status was reported to be diagnosed by the classifier with high specificity and sensitivity in both the original and validation cohorts. In vitro tests confirmed that a few of the cytomegalovirus-associated TCR beta chains recognize cytomegalovirus antigens. In a later analysis, HLA-associated TCR beta chains showed more clonal expansion and lower generation probabilities than non-associated chains that were equally common. A cluster of highly shared sequence variants was judged likely to be a technical artifact of the sequencing pipeline. According to a later analysis, parvovirus B19, influenza, CMV and Epstein-Barr virus appeared linked to several top co-occurrence clusters. It was suggested by the authors that the approach could potentially be generalized to other disease states and immunological phenotypes. While some public TCRs were present in many individuals, most TCR sequences turned up only very rarely across donors. Broadly in line with IMGT annotations, most TCR beta V segments showed up in productive rearrangements about 87% or about 30% of the time in an earlier analysis of about 500 of the donors. Approximately 16 rarely observed V segments, including chromosome 9 orphons, were excluded from the earlier analysis of about 600 of the donors because counts were too low. Strong co-occurrence of HLA alleles, especially DR and DQ, made assigning TCR associations to individual alleles difficult. Roughly uniform sequencing depth across donors was assumed in presence/absence analyses, although this assumption may not hold.

Input material: PBMCs. This clonotype originated in a man aged 18 to 35 in good health and CMV-seronegative.

The DNA reads TGTGCCAGCACCGGGACAGGGGGTTCAGAGACCCAGTACTTC. It codes for CASTGTGGSETQYF. The chain links TRBV19 with TRBJ2-5, with 11 bases aligning to TRBD1. The CDR3 has 14 amino acids, counting the end cysteine and phenylalanine. Of the read, only the CDR3 DNA is kept; its 42 bases are in frame from base 1. The germline V gene (reference sequence) yields LNHDA for CDR1 and SQIVND for CDR2. The V end gives up 9 bases and the J end 4 bases, leaving 7 bases in the junction not matched to a gene. The variable domain in full, with residues beyond the CDR3 obtained from the reference TRBV19 and TRBJ2-5 genes, is DGGITQSPKYLFRKEGQNVTLSCEQNLNHDAMYWYRQDPGQGLRLIYYSQIVNDFQKGDIAEGYSVSREKKESFPLTVTSAQKNPTAFYLCASTGTGGSETQYFGPGTRLLVL.